This T cell receptor (beta chain) was sequenced during a study of radiation and T cells in renal cell carcinoma. Study results and limitations: Top tumor clonotypes rose in blood 2 weeks post-radiation, then contracted.

Time point defined: baseline pretreatment blood. Treatment given: 15 Gy SBRT to primary tumor, nephrectomy 4 weeks later. Serial blood draws occurred at baseline and 2 and 4 weeks post-SBRT. This renal cell carcinoma was of the clear cell type. The protocol was immunoSEQ multiplex PCR, while the TCRdb copy is restricted to in-frame clones and leaves out a portion. The repertoire holds 150,000 or so clones, with around nine tenths as singletons. CDR1 and CDR2 (germline): MNHEY, SVGAGI. V trimming: 6 bases; J trimming: 6 bases; junction bases outside the gene matches: 11. CDR3 length equals 15 residues. In the case of this clone: Its target is not known.

The sample in question was blood, obtained from a patient whose treatment included radiotherapy and nephrectomy. The chain links TRBV6-5 to TRBJ1-5, with 7 bases that match TRBD1. The TCR was taken from a woman between 50 and 59 years old with renal cell carcinoma. CDR3 sequence reads: CASSRQTGAGQPQHF. The CDR3, as DNA: TGTGCCAGCAGCCGCCAAACAGGGGCAGGTCAGCCCCAGCATTTT.